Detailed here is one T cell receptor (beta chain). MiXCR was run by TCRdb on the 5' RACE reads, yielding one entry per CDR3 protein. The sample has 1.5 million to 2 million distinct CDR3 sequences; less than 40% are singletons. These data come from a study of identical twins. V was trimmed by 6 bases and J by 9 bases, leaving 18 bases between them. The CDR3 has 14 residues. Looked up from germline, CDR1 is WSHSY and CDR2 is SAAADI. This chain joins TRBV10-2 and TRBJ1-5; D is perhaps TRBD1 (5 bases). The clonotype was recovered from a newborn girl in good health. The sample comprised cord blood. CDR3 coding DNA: TGCGCCAGCAGAGAAAGGGGCGGAGGATCGCCCCAGCATTTT. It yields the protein CASRERGGGSPQHF.